This T cell receptor (beta chain) was recorded in a study of technical replicates of blood from a handful of donors. Only in-frame clones appear in the TCRdb table, and some are missing; sequencing was by immunoSEQ multiplex PCR. The sample lists around 70,000 clones, roughly 96% occurring once. Sequenced sample: T cells isolated from PBMCs. This receptor was identified in a human donor in good health.

The CDR3 spells CASRPGQGVNYGYTF. CDR3 DNA: TGTGCCAGCAGGCCGGGACAGGGGGTGAACTATGGCTACACCTTC. This sequence joins TRBV2 and TRBJ1-2; 11 bases align to TRBD1. Looked up from germline, CDR1 is SNHLY and CDR2 is FYNNEI. V was pared by 6 bases and J by 2 bases, with 5 bases of the junction left unmatched. The length of the CDR3 is 15 residues.